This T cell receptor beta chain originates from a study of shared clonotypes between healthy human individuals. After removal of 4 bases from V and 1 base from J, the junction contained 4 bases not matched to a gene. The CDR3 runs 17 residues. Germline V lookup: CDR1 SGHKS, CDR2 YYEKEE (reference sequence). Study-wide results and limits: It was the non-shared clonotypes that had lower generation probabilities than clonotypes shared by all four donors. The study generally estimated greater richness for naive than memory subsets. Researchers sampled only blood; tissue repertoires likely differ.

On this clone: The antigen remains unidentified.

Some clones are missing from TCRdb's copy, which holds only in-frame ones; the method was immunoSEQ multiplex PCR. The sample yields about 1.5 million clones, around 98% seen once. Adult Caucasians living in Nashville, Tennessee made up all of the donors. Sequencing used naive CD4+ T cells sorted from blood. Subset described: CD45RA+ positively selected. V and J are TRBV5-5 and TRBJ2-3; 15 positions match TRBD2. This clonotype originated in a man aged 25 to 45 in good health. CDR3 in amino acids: CASSLGLAGGGTDTQYF. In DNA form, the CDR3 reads TGTGCCAGCAGCCTGGGACTAGCGGGAGGTGGCACAGATACGCAGTATTTT.